This TCR beta chain was documented in a study of T cells in Graves' hyperthyroidism and ophthalmopathy. Authors of the study amplified TCR beta CDR3 regions from RNA transcripts. A set of HTBI primers served as the primers for a first-round RT-PCR of the TCR CDR3. TCRdb redid the calling of the multiplex PCR reads with MiXCR, one entry per CDR3 protein. In the table there are approximately 490,000 distinct CDR3 sequences, roughly 23% of which are singletons. Patients having uncontrolled infection, another autoimmune disease, pregnancy or lactation were not included. Diagnoses were established using clinical symptoms, serum thyroxine and TRAb, thyroid ultrasound and orbital computed tomography. The authors took PBMCs from 10 ml fresh peripheral blood. The CDR3 has 13 amino acids. Trimming removed 7 bases at V and 3 bases at J, with 12 bases between. Per the germline V gene, CDR1 is SEHNR and CDR2 is FQNEAQ (reference sequence).

The sequence came from a woman in her 70s with Graves' ophthalmopathy. The chain carries TRBV7-9 and TRBJ1-2, with a weak D call TRBD1 (5 bases). Sequencing was performed on blood. CDR3 DNA: TGTGCCAGCATCCTGGGGGGGGACTATGGCTACACCTTC. It yields the protein CASILGGDYGYTF.